The 14 T cell receptor beta chains reported below all come from one sample, sequenced in a study of CD8 T cells in ankylosing spondylitis. No antigen is known for these receptors. Study conclusions and caveats: Ankylosing spondylitis blood appeared to be characterized by a TCR beta motif of under ten highly homologous variants.

From the 5' RACE reads, TCRdb called clonotypes with MiXCR, one entry per CDR3 protein. Among 330,000 or so distinct CDR3 sequences listed, approximately 8.2% were seen once. The sequencing sample was made of blood, either unsorted or a sorted T cell fraction (not recorded which). The receptors were sampled from a male donor with ankylosing spondylitis.

This clonotype was seen a few times. The chain links TRBV5-1 to TRBJ2-7; TRBD1 aligns across 8 bases. Per germline, CDR1 SGHRS and CDR2 YFSETQ. J was trimmed by 6 bases and V by 1 base; bases with no gene match: 6. The CDR3 is 14 amino acids. The CDR3: CASSLRQGYREQYF. The CDR3 coding sequence is TGCGCCAGCAGCTTGAGACAGGGGTACCGCGAGCAGTACTTC.

In its sample, this clonotype was seen a few times. The chain employs TRBV5-1 and TRBJ1-2; 7 bases line up with TRBD1. CDR1 is SGHRS and CDR2 is YFSETQ in the germline V gene. With V trimmed by 4 bases and J by 10 bases, 10 bases remained unmatched. The CDR3 spans 13 residues. The CDR3 DNA reads TGCGCCAGCAGCGACCCGGGACAGCGTGACTACACCTTC. Protein: CASSDPGQRDYTF. The full variable domain, in which reference TRBV5-1 and TRBJ1-2 provide the parts outside the CDR3, is KAGVTQTPRYLIKTRGQQVTLSCSPISGHRSVSWYQQTPGQGLQFLFEYFSETQRNKGNFPGRFSGRQFSNSRSEMNVSTLELGDSALYLCASSDPGQRDYTFGSGTRLTVV.

In this sample, this clonotype turned up many times. The V gene is TRBV12-3 or TRBV12-4, the J gene TRBJ1-4; no definite D call. This CDR3 is built from 13 residues. V was shortened by 3 bases and J by 8 bases, with 10 bases between the two germline ends. CDR3 in DNA: TGTGCCAGCAGTTTTCGGGGAGCGGAAAAACTGTTTTTT. The encoded protein is CASSFRGAEKLFF.

The sample holds many counts of this clonotype. V usage is TRBV7-2 and J usage is TRBJ1-3; D is perhaps TRBD1 (6 bases). The CDR3 spans 15 residues. The V gene lost 5 bases and the J gene lost 4 bases, with 15 bases spanning the gap. CDR1 is SGHTA and CDR2 is FQGNSA in the germline V gene. The DNA of the CDR3 is TGTGCCAGCAGCACGGACGCAGGGGTCGGAAACACCATATATTTT. It specifies CASSTDAGVGNTIYF. Based on the CDR3 plus reference TRBV7-2 and TRBJ1-3, the full variable domain is GAGVSQSPSNKVTEKGKDVELRCDPISGHTALYWYRQSLGQGLEFLIYFQGNSAPDKSGLPSDRFSAERTGGSVSTLTIQRTQQEDSAVYLCASSTDAGVGNTIYFGEGSWLTVV.

The chain joins TRBV5-5 to TRBJ2-1; maybe TRBD2 (6 bases). Per germline, CDR1 SGHKS and CDR2 YYEKEE (reference sequence). The CDR3 spans 15 residues. V shed 0 bases and J shed 6 bases, with 13 bases lying between them. The CDR3 is CASSLDGTSINEQFF. In DNA, the CDR3 is TGTGCCAGCAGCTTGGATGGGACTTCCATCAATGAGCAGTTCTTC.

V usage is TRBV6-4 and J usage is TRBJ2-3; D gene unclear. Trimming took off 0 bases at V and 6 bases at J, with 7 bases between the two ends. There are 13 residues in the CDR3. The V gene's germline CDR1 is MRHNA and CDR2 SNTAGT. The CDR3 region is CASSDSEVDTQYF. The CDR3 DNA sequence: TGTGCCAGCAGTGACTCTGAGGTCGATACGCAGTATTTT.

This clonotype was counted at least ten times. This sequence joins TRBV6-4 and TRBJ2-1; 10 bases map to TRBD2. The CDR3 totals 15 residues. The V segment lost 5 bases and the J segment 8 bases; nucleotides outside the gene matches: 9. Germline assignment: CDR1 MRHNA and CDR2 SNTAGT. CDR3 residues: CASSHLAGDLDEQFF. The CDR3 DNA reads TGTGCCAGCAGTCATCTAGCGGGAGACTTAGATGAGCAGTTCTTC.

Ten or more counts support this clonotype. The CDR3 loop is CASSIDFVGPYSGRPYEQYF. CDR3 in DNA: TGTGCCAGTAGTATAGATTTTGTTGGCCCCTATAGCGGGAGGCCCTACGAGCAGTACTTC. The chain has TRBV19 and TRBJ2-7; 10 positions agree with TRBD2. J was trimmed by 2 bases and V by 0 bases; bases with no gene match: 16. Germline V CDR1 and CDR2: LNHDA, SQIVND (reference sequence). The CDR3 has 20 amino acids. Drawing the rest from reference TRBV19 and TRBJ2-7, the complete variable domain is DGGITQSPKYLFRKEGQNVTLSCEQNLNHDAMYWYRQDPGQGLRLIYYSQIVNDFQKGDIAEGYSVSREKKESFPLTVTSAQKNPTAFYLCASSIDFVGPYSGRPYEQYFGPGTRLTVT.

V usage is TRBV20-1 and J usage is TRBJ2-7, with 13 bases aligning to TRBD2. Germline-derived CDR1 and CDR2 are DFQATT and SNEGSKA (reference sequence). The V and J ends lost 1 base and 2 bases, in that order; junction bases with no gene match: 11. This CDR3 spans 18 amino acids. The CDR3 DNA reads as TGCAGTGCTAGAGTTCCAGGACTAGCGGGAGTCTCGGCCTACGAGCAGTACTTC. Residues: CSARVPGLAGVSAYEQYF.

The chain uses TRBV6-2 or TRBV6-3 and TRBJ2-5; TRBD2 is a possible D gene (6 bases). Trimming removed 6 bases from V and 4 bases from J, with 12 bases in between. Germline CDR1 and CDR2: MNHEY and SVGEGT. The CDR3 extends over 13 amino acids. DNA for the CDR3: TGTGCCAGCAGAATCGGGAGATCAGAGACCCAGTACTTC. It is translated as CASRIGRSETQYF.

This clonotype has a count of ten or more. The chain carries TRBV3-1 and TRBJ2-2, with 7 bases that match TRBD2. The CDR3 is 16 amino acids. Germline CDR1 and CDR2: LGHDT and YNNKEL (reference sequence). The V segment lost 4 bases and the J segment 4 bases; nucleotides outside the gene matches: 9. The DNA for the CDR3 is TGTGCCAGCAGCCGGAGAGGACTAGTCGTCACCGGGGAGCTGTTTTTT. Translation gives CASSRRGLVVTGELFF.

This clonotype was seen only once. The CDR3 loop is CASSPSTGHPRGYTF. DNA of the CDR3: TGTGCCAGCTCACCATCGACAGGGCATCCCCGGGGCTACACCTTC. The V gene is TRBV18, the J gene TRBJ1-2; 7 bases match TRBD1. The trim removed 2 bases at V and 8 bases at J, leaving 11 bases unmatched. Germline values: CDR1 KGHSH, CDR2 LQKENI. The CDR3 loop spans 15 amino acids.

This clonotype was detected many times. The chain couples TRBV12-3 or TRBV12-4 to TRBJ2-7; D is uncertain. Trimming removed 5 bases at V and 2 bases at J, with 13 bases between. The CDR3 sequence is 14 residues long. The CDR3 protein is CASSTTFVPYEQYF. The CDR3 bases are TGTGCCAGCAGTACAACCTTTGTCCCCTACGAGCAGTACTTC.

The rearrangement uses TRBV6-5 and TRBJ2-7, with 10 nucleotides matching TRBD2. V was clipped by 2 bases and J by 5 bases; unmatched bases: 6. CDR1 is MNHEY and CDR2 is SVGAGI in the germline V gene. The CDR3 extends over 15 amino acids. The CDR3, as DNA: TGTGCCAGCAGTTACGGGCTAGCGGGAGTGGACGAGCAGTACTTC. Protein product: CASSYGLAGVDEQYF.